The clone carrying this TCR beta chain was counted a few times. The antigen remains unidentified. The CDR3 covers 14 residues. The germline V gene has CDR1 SGHTA and CDR2 FQGNSA. J gave up 5 bases and V 5 bases, and 4 bases lay outside the gene matches. The sample originates from a study of blood T cells in healthy people across ages. Study-level findings and limits: No one knew whether donors had CMV, which possibly confounded expanded clonotype changes. TCR beta diversity per million T cells fell roughly linearly with age. Since the PBMCs were unsorted, naive and antigen-experienced cells could not be conclusively compared.

For the second PCR, which ran for 7 to 11 cycles, a sample-barcoded 5' primer and a J-beta primer mix were used. Each CDR3 protein gets one entry after TCRdb re-called the 5' RACE reads with MiXCR. This table holds 580,000 or so distinct CDR3 sequences, 47% found once. Each donor was a healthy Caucasian individual from Russia, aged about 6 to 95. This chain uses TRBV7-2 with TRBJ2-5; TRBD1 aligns across 11 bases. Specimen: blood. This clonotype was sampled from a man older than 75 in good health. The CDR3 nucleotides are TGTGCCAGCAGCACCGGACAGGGGGCCGAGACCCAGTACTTC. Translated, it gives CASSTGQGAETQYF.